The rows below give T cell receptor beta chains drawn from one sample of a study of cytomegalovirus exposure and HLA in healthy donors. Clones were read by immunoSEQ multiplex PCR, and TCRdb kept only the in-frame ones, dropping some. The sample carries approximately 120,000 clones, about 89% recorded once. Sequencing was performed on PBMCs. The receptors originated from a woman between 18 and 29 years old in good health and CMV-seronegative. The CDR3 runs from the conserved cysteine through the conserved F or W. The D gene is left open where the match is weak. Clone size, where shown, is once, few, many, or a class for clones that have expanded.

D,V,J,size,DNA,CDR3
TRBD2,TRBV5-1,TRBJ2-1,.,TGCGCCAGCAGCCCCTTATCTGGGACTACGTACAATGAGCAGTTCTTC,CASSPLSGTTYNEQFF
TRBD1,TRBV11-1,TRBJ1-3,.,TGTGCCAGCAGCCGACAGGGGCACTCTGGAAACACCATATATTTT,CASSRQGHSGNTIYF
.,TRBV4-1,TRBJ2-7,.,TGCGCCAGCATGGCGGGGAGCTCCTACGAGCAGTACTTC,CASMAGSSYEQYF
.,TRBV10-1,TRBJ2-1,.,TGCGCCAGCAGTTCCCGGATAGCGAGAAGCTCCTACAATGAGCAGTTCTTC,CASSSRIARSSYNEQFF
.,TRBV4-1,TRBJ2-7,.,TGCGCCAGCAGCCAAGAAAAACTAACAGGCTACGAGCAGTACTTC,CASSQEKLTGYEQYF
TRBD2,TRBV28,TRBJ2-7,.,TGTGCCAGCAGAAGGACTAGCGGGAGACTACACGAGCAGTACTTC,CASRRTSGRLHEQYF
TRBD2,TRBV29-1,TRBJ2-1,.,TGCAGCGTTGAGGGACTAGCGGGGCGAGCCTACAATGAGCAGTTCTTC,CSVEGLAGRAYNEQFF
.,TRBV29-1,TRBJ1-1,.,TGCAGCGTTGGCGGGGGGAGTACTGAAGCTTTCTTT,CSVGGGSTEAFF
TRBD1,TRBV5-1,TRBJ2-1,.,TGCGCCAGCAGCCCCGGACAGGGGGCGGATGAGCAGTTCTTC,CASSPGQGADEQFF
.,TRBV19,TRBJ2-1,.,TGTGCCAGTAGCTTACTAGTTCGCAATGAGCAGTTCTTC,CASSLLVRNEQFF
TRBD2,TRBV12-5,TRBJ2-2,.,TGTGCTAGTGGCTCTAGCGGGAGTTTAGCCGGGGAGCTGTTTTTT,CASGSSGSLAGELFF
.,TRBV7-9,TRBJ1-1,once,TGTGCCAGCAGCTCACTCGCCTCGAACACTGAAGCTTTCTTT,CASSSLASNTEAFF
.,TRBV5-1,TRBJ2-7,.,TGCGCCAGCAGCTTGCAGGCAAGTGGCCAGGGGGAGCAGTACTTC,CASSLQASGQGEQYF
.,TRBV2,TRBJ2-1,.,TGTGCCAGCAGTGAATTGACATTGGATAATGAGCAGTTCTTC,CASSELTLDNEQFF
TRBD2,TRBV14,TRBJ2-3,once,TGTGCCAGCAGTAGCCAGCGGGGGCGCACAGATACGCAGTATTTT,CASSSQRGRTDTQYF
.,TRBV11-3,TRBJ1-4,.,TGTGCCAGCAGCTCGCAGGACAGATCAACTAATGAAAAACTGTTTTTT,CASSSQDRSTNEKLFF
.,TRBV9,TRBJ1-1,.,TGTGCCAGCAGCGTACGCGACAGGACCTACACTGAAGCTTTCTTT,CASSVRDRTYTEAFF
TRBD1,TRBV4-1,TRBJ2-3,.,TGCGCCAGCAGCCCCGGACAGGGGGGCAGCACAGATACGCAGTATTTT,CASSPGQGGSTDTQYF
TRBD2,TRBV30,TRBJ2-7,.,TGTGCCTGGAGACTAGCGAGGGAGCAGTACTTC,CAWRLAREQYF
.,TRBV9,TRBJ2-7,.,TGTGCCAGCAGCGTTGGGGCTGTCTACGAGCAGTACTTC,CASSVGAVYEQYF
.,TRBV9,TRBJ1-3,.,TGTGCCAGCAGCGACACCCAGACTCAGTTCTCTGGAAACACCATATATTTT,CASSDTQTQFSGNTIYF
TRBD2,TRBV6-4,TRBJ2-3,.,TGTGCCAGCAGTGACGAGCGGGAGGGCTCAGATACGCAGTATTTT,CASSDEREGSDTQYF
TRBD2,TRBV30,TRBJ2-1,.,TGTGCCTGGAGTGTACTCGGGGGGAATGAGCAGTTCTTC,CAWSVLGGNEQFF
.,TRBV28,TRBJ1-2,few,TGTGCCAGCGGGAGAGAGGGGGAAGGGGAAGGCTACACCTTC,CASGREGEGEGYTF
.,TRBV7-6,TRBJ1-5,once,TGTGCCAGCAGCCCGGGGATGGGGCAGCCCCAGCATTTT,CASSPGMGQPQHF
.,TRBV10-2,TRBJ2-7,.,TGCGCCAGCCTACGGACTTCCTACGAGCAGTACTTC,CASLRTSYEQYF
TRBD1,TRBV5-1,TRBJ2-1,.,TGCGCCAGCTGGACAGGAATATCCTACAATGAGCAGTTCTTC,CASWTGISYNEQFF
.,TRBV11-2,TRBJ1-1,.,TGTGCCAGCAGCTTAGGAGTCGGGGGGCTGGGCACTGAAGCTTTCTTT,CASSLGVGGLGTEAFF
TRBD1,TRBV5-6,TRBJ2-7,.,TGTGCCAGCAGCCCGATGACGGGACAGGTGAACGAGCAGTACTTC,CASSPMTGQVNEQYF
.,TRBV2,TRBJ1-3,.,TGTGCCAGCAGGGACTTGTCAGGGGTCGGAAACACCATATATTTT,CASRDLSGVGNTIYF
TRBD2,TRBV5-1,TRBJ2-3,.,TGCGCCAGCAGCCCTGGACTAGCGGGAGGAATTGGAGATACGCAGTATTTT,CASSPGLAGGIGDTQYF
TRBD1,TRBV5-1,TRBJ2-1,.,TGCGCCAGCAGAACATTCCGGGACAGGAACCGTCTTGCGGACAATGAGCAGTTCTTC,CASRTFRDRNRLADNEQFF
.,TRBV9,TRBJ1-2,.,TGTGCCAGCAGCCAAGGGACGGGGGACTATGGCTACACCTTC,CASSQGTGDYGYTF
.,TRBV7-2,TRBJ1-1,.,TGTGCCAGCAGCTTAACCTACCCAGGAATGGGTTTCTTT,CASSLTYPGMGFF
TRBD1,TRBV9,TRBJ1-2,few,TGTGCCAGCAGCGTGAATCGACAGGGGGACTATGGCTACACCTTC,CASSVNRQGDYGYTF
TRBD2,TRBV28,TRBJ2-7,.,TGTGCCAGCAGTTTAGCGAGACTAGCGGGATCGAAGTGGGAGCAGTACTTC,CASSLARLAGSKWEQYF
.,TRBV5-4,TRBJ2-3,.,TGTGCCAGCAGCTTGATTATGGGGGGAGCAGATACGCAGTATTTT,CASSLIMGGADTQYF
.,TRBV1,TRBJ1-1,.,TGCACCAGCAGCCGGTCCGGGTCGGTGGGTGAAGCTTTCTTT,CTSSRSGSVGEAFF
TRBD2,TRBV6-4,TRBJ2-1,.,TGTGCCAGCAGTGCGGAAGCGGGAGGAGGAAATGAGCAGTTCTTC,CASSAEAGGGNEQFF
TRBD2,TRBV15,TRBJ2-7,.,TGTGCCACCAGCAGAGCCCCCGGGCGGGAGGTTACCTACGAGCAGTACTTC,CATSRAPGREVTYEQYF
.,TRBV19,TRBJ1-4,.,TGTGCCAGTAGTATAGAGCAGGGGCGTGAAAAACTGTTTTTT,CASSIEQGREKLFF
.,TRBV27,TRBJ1-1,.,TGTGCCAGCAACCCCTTCAGGGCAATGAACACTGAAGCTTTCTTT,CASNPFRAMNTEAFF
.,TRBV27,TRBJ2-1,once,TGTGCCAGCAGTGTCAGGGGTCTCAATGAGCAGTTCTTC,CASSVRGLNEQFF
TRBD1,TRBV27,TRBJ2-7,.,TGTGCCAGCAGTTTATCCGGACAGGCCGGCTCCTACGAGCAGTACTTC,CASSLSGQAGSYEQYF
TRBD1,TRBV27,TRBJ2-1,.,TGTGCCAGCAGCGGGGACAGGAGCTCCTACAATGAGCAGTTCTTC,CASSGDRSSYNEQFF
TRBD2,TRBV7-2,TRBJ2-3,.,TGTGCCAGCAGCTTAGTGGGGGCTAGCGGGAGCACAGATACGCAGTATTTT,CASSLVGASGSTDTQYF
TRBD1,TRBV11-3,TRBJ1-2,.,TGTGCCAGCAGCCCACGACAGGGCCCCTACTATGGCTACACCTTC,CASSPRQGPYYGYTF
.,TRBV5-4,TRBJ2-7,once,TGTGCCAGCAGCTTGGTCCAGGGCGAGGAGCAGTACTTC,CASSLVQGEEQYF
TRBD2,TRBV4-1,TRBJ2-7,.,TGCGCCAGCAGCCAAGATTTAGCGGGAGGTTCCTACGAGCAGTACTTC,CASSQDLAGGSYEQYF
.,TRBV29-1,TRBJ2-3,few,TGCAGCGTTGTAGGTCGGGGTATAGTCACAGATACGCAGTATTTT,CSVVGRGIVTDTQYF
.,TRBV19,TRBJ2-2,.,TGTGCCAGTAGTATACGGGCCAGGGGTAACACCGGGGAGCTGTTTTTT,CASSIRARGNTGELFF
.,TRBV7-2,TRBJ2-3,once,TGTGCCAGCAGCTTGTCTAGCTTAGATACGCAGTATTTT,CASSLSSLDTQYF
.,TRBV5-5,TRBJ2-1,.,TGTGCCAGCAGCTCTGTAGCGGATACGACCTACAATGAGCAGTTCTTC,CASSSVADTTYNEQFF
TRBD2,TRBV10-3,TRBJ2-1,.,TGTGCCATCTCCCCTCAACTAGCGGGAGAGGGTGAGCAGTTCTTC,CAISPQLAGEGEQFF
TRBD2,TRBV19,TRBJ2-1,.,TGTGCCACCTCTAGCGGGAGCTCCTACAATGAGCAGTTCTTC,CATSSGSSYNEQFF
TRBD1,TRBV7-2,TRBJ1-1,.,TGTGCCAGCAGCTCAAAACAGGGGAGGACTGAAGCTTTCTTT,CASSSKQGRTEAFF
.,TRBV29-1,TRBJ2-7,.,TGCAGCGCAAGTTCCAGCTACGAGCAGTACTTC,CSASSSYEQYF
TRBD2,TRBV6-1,TRBJ2-3,.,TGTGCCAGCAGTTGGGGGGGTAGCACAGATACGCAGTATTTT,CASSWGGSTDTQYF